This is a list of T cell receptor beta chains from one sample in a study of blood T cell repertoires in COVID-19. Assay: immunoSEQ multiplex PCR; the TCRdb copy retains only in-frame clones and omits some. The table includes roughly 200,000 clones, around 79% detected once. The sample was peripheral blood. The receptor set was obtained from a man over 45 who had recovered from COVID-19. CDR3s include the opening cysteine and the closing phenylalanine or tryptophan. The D gene is left open where the match is weak. Size is stated for part of the rows, as once, few or many counts, or as a class when the clone is expanded.

V	D	size	J	CDR3	DNA
TRBV10-2	TRBD1	NA	TRBJ1-5	CASSGTGGYNQPQHF	TGCGCCAGCAGCGGGACAGGGGGTTACAATCAGCCCCAGCATTTT
TRBV20-1	TRBD1	NA	TRBJ2-7	CSAQGGQGGYF	TGCAGTGCCCAGGGGGGACAGGGCGGGTACTTC
TRBV11-3	NA	NA	TRBJ2-1	CASSLFTGVGNEQFF	TGTGCCAGCAGCTTATTCACCGGAGTGGGCAATGAGCAGTTCTTC
TRBV6-5	TRBD1	NA	TRBJ2-5	CASRWTGGQETQYF	TGTGCCAGCAGATGGACAGGGGGCCAAGAGACCCAGTACTTC
TRBV6-1	NA	NA	TRBJ2-1	CASSETGNNEQFF	TGTGCCAGCAGTGAAACGGGAAACAATGAGCAGTTCTTC
TRBV7-9	NA	few	TRBJ1-1	CASSWRYNTEAFF	TGTGCCAGCAGCTGGAGATATAACACTGAAGCTTTCTTT
TRBV19	NA	NA	TRBJ2-6	CASRRLSGDSGANVLTF	TGTGCCAGTAGGAGACTAAGCGGAGACTCTGGGGCCAACGTCCTGACTTTC
TRBV20-1	TRBD1	NA	TRBJ1-1	CSASEGASTEAFF	TGCAGTGCTAGTGAGGGGGCGTCCACTGAAGCTTTCTTT
TRBV7-9	NA	few	TRBJ2-7	CASSLSVSYEQYF	TGTGCCAGCAGCTTAAGTGTCAGCTACGAGCAGTACTTC
TRBV6-5	TRBD1	NA	TRBJ2-7	CASSPTGDSYEQYF	TGTGCCAGCAGCCCAACAGGGGACTCCTACGAGCAGTACTTC
TRBV7-2	NA	NA	TRBJ2-7	CASSFELSREQYF	TGTGCCAGCAGCTTTGAACTTTCGCGGGAGCAGTACTTC
TRBV3-1/TRBV3-2	NA	NA	TRBJ2-7	CASSQARQTAQYF	TGTGCCAGCAGCCAAGCGCGACAGACCGCGCAGTACTTC
TRBV6-5	NA	NA	TRBJ1-1	CASSYSRRHPNTEAFF	TGTGCCAGCAGTTACTCAAGAAGACACCCGAACACTGAAGCTTTCTTT
TRBV7-9	TRBD2	NA	TRBJ2-1	CASSPAGDPRNEQFF	TGTGCCAGCAGCCCAGCGGGAGACCCTAGGAATGAGCAGTTCTTC
TRBV6-5	TRBD1	NA	TRBJ2-5	CASSRRTGGTQYF	TGTGCCAGCAGCCGACGGACAGGGGGGACCCAGTACTTC
TRBV11-2	NA	once	TRBJ1-1	CASSLPGDTEAFF	TGTGCCAGCAGCTTGCCAGGGGACACTGAAGCTTTCTTT
TRBV24-1	NA	NA	TRBJ2-7	CATSDSSSYEQYF	TGTGCCACCAGTGACTCCAGCTCCTACGAGCAGTACTTC
TRBV5-1	TRBD2	NA	TRBJ2-3	CASSLGLAGGYTDTQYF	TGCGCCAGCAGCTTGGGGCTAGCGGGAGGGTACACAGATACGCAGTATTTT
TRBV5-6	NA	NA	TRBJ1-6	CASSLASGVAPLHF	TGTGCCAGCAGCTTGGCTTCAGGGGTTGCACCCCTCCACTTT
TRBV5-4	TRBD1	NA	TRBJ2-7	CASSLMSGGYEQYF	TGTGCCAGCAGCTTGATGTCAGGGGGCTACGAGCAGTACTTC
TRBV7-8	TRBD1	NA	TRBJ1-2	CASSLAGTGGSGYTF	TGTGCCAGCAGCTTAGCTGGGACAGGGGGAAGCGGCTACACCTTC
TRBV7-9	NA	NA	TRBJ2-2	CASSSTGLWAGELFF	TGTGCCAGCAGCTCAACAGGTTTATGGGCAGGGGAGCTGTTTTTT
TRBV7-8	TRBD1	once	TRBJ1-4	CASSHSRNNPRDRDEKLFF	TGTGCCAGCAGCCACTCCAGAAACAATCCCCGGGACAGGGATGAAAAACTGTTTTTT
TRBV24-1	NA	once	TRBJ2-1	CATSDSYSGPTYNEQFF	TGTGCCACCAGTGATTCCTATAGCGGCCCCACCTACAATGAGCAGTTCTTC
TRBV28	TRBD1	NA	TRBJ1-1	CASSLTGEFMNTEAFF	TGTGCCAGCAGCCTGACAGGGGAATTCATGAACACTGAAGCTTTCTTT
TRBV30	TRBD2	NA	TRBJ2-1	CAWNLAGGPWNEQFF	TGTGCCTGGAATCTAGCGGGAGGGCCGTGGAATGAGCAGTTCTTC
TRBV6-5	TRBD1	NA	TRBJ1-1	CASNPGQARSTEAFF	TGTGCCAGCAACCCGGGACAGGCACGGAGCACTGAAGCTTTCTTT
TRBV19	NA	NA	TRBJ1-1	CASSMGGGTEAFF	TGTGCCAGTAGTATGGGAGGAGGAACTGAAGCTTTCTTT
TRBV11-2	NA	NA	TRBJ2-7	CASSLLDEQYF	TGTGCCAGCAGCCTCCTTGACGAGCAGTACTTC
TRBV5-6	NA	NA	TRBJ2-1	CASSLGDSDYNEQFF	TGTGCCAGCAGCTTGGGGGACTCAGACTACAATGAGCAGTTCTTC
TRBV2	NA	NA	TRBJ2-7	CASSPDVELREQYF	TGTGCCAGCAGCCCCGACGTGGAGCTAAGGGAGCAGTACTTC
TRBV7-9	NA	NA	TRBJ1-4	CASETNEKLFF	TGTGCCAGCGAGACTAATGAAAAACTGTTTTTT
TRBV5-1	NA	NA	TRBJ1-5	CASSLNGIDQPQHF	TGCGCCAGCAGCTTGAACGGGATCGATCAGCCCCAGCATTTT
TRBV7-9	TRBD2	NA	TRBJ2-3	CASSLRLGTSGSSTDTQYF	TGTGCCAGCAGCTTACGGCTAGGGACTAGCGGATCTAGCACAGATACGCAGTATTTT
TRBV7-3	TRBD2	few	TRBJ2-2	CASSPVTGGSGELFF	TGTGCCAGCAGCCCGGTTACGGGGGGGTCCGGGGAGCTGTTTTTT